This T cell receptor (beta chain) emerged from a study of control samples from healthy donors and cancer patients (dated by TCRdb to 2020 to 2022). The method was the immunoSEQ multiplex PCR assay. Held by TCRdb, this immuneACCESS table contains in-frame sequences only and omits some clones. Under half of the omission traces to an unresolved V gene where checked; the cause of the rest is unknown. The sample data list 160,000 or so clones, and roughly 95% of these were observed just once. The top ten hold under 1.2% of the sample. From the cysteine up to the phenylalanine, the CDR3 has a length of 15 residues. Only CDR3 DNA is held: 45 bases, read in frame from base 1. Based on the germline V gene, the CDR1 and CDR2 sequences are SGHTA and FQGNSA. With regard to this clone: What this receptor recognizes is not known. A read error may produce the germline difference seen at one junction end.

The sequence was collected from a woman in her 30s in good health. Sequenced input: blood. The chain links TRBV7-2 with TRBJ1-2; D gene: possibly TRBD1, on 5 matching bases. The DNA sequence is as follows: TGTGCCAGGAGCTGGTTCGGTGGGGGTGGCTATGGCTACACCTTC. It encodes CARSWFGGGGYGYTF.